The 27 T cell receptor beta chains below all came from one sample that was sequenced in a study of cytomegalovirus exposure and HLA in healthy donors. The primer mix had 60 Vbeta and 13 Jbeta primers. Profiled with immunoSEQ multiplex PCR; TCRdb holds only in-frame clones, not every one. The sample lists tens of thousands of clones, about 80% seen once, with around 1.7% in the top ten. The source material was PBMCs. These receptors were taken from a man aged 40-49 years in good health and CMV-seronegative.

The chain is built from TRBV19 and TRBJ1-2; D is unclear. The CDR3 covers 13 residues. V dropped 0 bases and J dropped 5 bases, with 7 bases sitting between them. In germline, CDR1 is LNHDA, CDR2 SQIVND (reference sequence). CDR3 loop: CASSIEQKYGYTF. The CDR3 bases are TGTGCCAGTAGTATAGAACAGAAATATGGCTACACCTTC. The complete variable domain, with remaining parts taken from reference TRBV19 and TRBJ1-2, reads DGGITQSPKYLFRKEGQNVTLSCEQNLNHDAMYWYRQDPGQGLRLIYYSQIVNDFQKGDIAEGYSVSREKKESFPLTVTSAQKNPTAFYLCASSIEQKYGYTFGSGTRLTVV.

This clone has more than one count but fewer than ten. The chain is built from TRBV6-5 and TRBJ1-1; no clear D gene. This CDR3 comprises 14 residues. V dropped 7 bases and J dropped 4 bases, with 16 bases sitting between them. Germline V lookup: CDR1 MNHEY, CDR2 SVGAGI. CDR3 sequence reads: CASMAVLRGTEAFF. The CDR3 region has the DNA TGTGCCAGCATGGCGGTCCTACGGGGCACTGAAGCTTTCTTT.

The chain is built from TRBV11-3 and TRBJ1-3; D ambiguous. V lost 1 base and J lost 3, with 4 bases in between. This CDR3 region has 13 residues. In germline, CDR1 is SGHNT, CDR2 YENEEA. In nucleotides, the CDR3 is TGTGCCAGCAGCTTAGGGCTTGGAAACACCATATATTTT. Residues: CASSLGLGNTIYF.

This chain links TRBV6-1 with TRBJ2-1; D call uncertain. Germline V gene sequence: CDR1 MNHNS, CDR2 SASEGT. CDR3 length: 12 residues. Trimming cost V 2 bases and J 9 bases, with 8 bases left between them. The CDR3 DNA sequence: TGTGCCAGCAGTGAAAGCTTCGGTGAGCAGTTCTTC. It codes for CASSESFGEQFF.

This chain connects TRBV5-6 to TRBJ2-1, with 8 bases aligning to TRBD1. The germline V gene encodes CDR1 SGHDT and CDR2 YYEEEE. The V and J ends lost 4 bases and 4 bases, in that order; junction bases with no gene match: 7. The CDR3 has 15 residues. As DNA, the CDR3 is TGTGCCAGCAGCCTTCCGGGACAGGCATACAATGAGCAGTTCTTC. Protein sequence: CASSLPGQAYNEQFF.

The chain combines TRBV7-3 with TRBJ2-2, with TRBD1 matching 9 bases. V was pared by 4 bases and J by 5 bases, with 11 bases of the junction left unmatched. Germline lookup yields CDR1 SGHTA and CDR2 FQGTGA. The CDR3 totals 17 residues. CDR3 residues: CASSSTLIGTGTGELFF. CDR3 DNA: TGTGCCAGCAGCTCAACTCTAATAGGGACAGGGACCGGGGAGCTGTTTTTT.

This clone occurred a few times. The chain uses TRBV5-1 and TRBJ1-4, with D perhaps matching TRBD1 (5 bases). Germline loops: CDR1 SGHRS, CDR2 YFSETQ. CDR3 length equals 13 residues. V lost 2 bases and J 6 bases, leaving 8 bases between the germline ends. Here the CDR3 DNA reads TGCGCCAGCAGCTTCCTGACAGATGAAAAACTGTTTTTT. This codes for CASSFLTDEKLFF. The full variable domain, in which reference TRBV5-1 and TRBJ1-4 provide the parts outside the CDR3, is KAGVTQTPRYLIKTRGQQVTLSCSPISGHRSVSWYQQTPGQGLQFLFEYFSETQRNKGNFPGRFSGRQFSNSRSEMNVSTLELGDSALYLCASSFLTDEKLFFGSGTQLSVL.

This clone was picked up one time. This sequence joins TRBV11-1 and TRBJ2-1; no definite D call. Germline V gives CDR1 SGHAT, CDR2 FQDESV (reference sequence). Trimming left V 3 bases short and J 7 bases short, with 4 bases between. There are 11 residues in the CDR3. In DNA form, the CDR3 reads TGTGCCAGCAGCTTGAGGAATGAGCAGTTCTTC. It yields the protein CASSLRNEQFF.

The chain carries TRBV19 and TRBJ2-5; a weak D match, TRBD1 (6 bases). The DNA matches TRBJ2-7 better at its end, which makes the J call doubtful. There are 14 residues in the CDR3. Germline V gene data show CDR1 as LNHDA and CDR2 as SQIVND (reference sequence). The CDR3 reads CASSLTGISYEQYF. The CDR3 DNA reads as TGTGCCAGTAGTCTTACAGGGATCTCCTACGAGCAGTACTTC.

The chain recombines TRBV11-3 with TRBJ2-5, with 14 bases matching TRBD2. From germline, CDR1 is SGHNT and CDR2 YENEEA. V lost 4 bases and J lost 5; bases outside the gene matches: 6. The CDR3 has 16 amino acids. The CDR3 DNA follows: TGTGCCAGCAGCTCACGACTAGCGGGGGGGCCGGAGACCCAGTACTTC. It is translated as CASSSRLAGGPETQYF.

The rearrangement uses TRBV6-4 and TRBJ2-2; D is uncertain. Germline CDR1 MRHNA, CDR2 SNTAGT. The length of the CDR3 is 13 residues. V was clipped by 0 bases and J by 4 bases, with 3 bases between them. CDR3 sequence: CASSDSSTGELFF. The CDR3 region has the DNA TGTGCCAGCAGTGACTCTAGCACCGGGGAGCTGTTTTTT.

The chain uses TRBV11-2 and TRBJ2-3, with 8 bases that match TRBD2. The germline V gene has CDR1 SGHAT and CDR2 FQNNGV. V trimming: 1 base; J trimming: 1 base; junction bases outside the gene matches: 7. The CDR3 spans 17 residues. CDR3 DNA sequence: TGTGCCAGCAGCTTAGGAACTAGCGGAGGCCGCACAGATACGCAGTATTTT. It encodes CASSLGTSGGRTDTQYF.

The table lists this clone with a few counts. This chain links TRBV2 with TRBJ1-2; a weak D match, TRBD1 (5 bases). The germline V gene has CDR1 SNHLY and CDR2 FYNNEI. The CDR3 spans 18 residues. V dropped 6 bases and J dropped 0 bases, with 23 bases sitting between them. The CDR3 sequence: CASSKRTGRVETNYGYTF. For the CDR3, the DNA is TGTGCCAGCAGCAAAAGGACGGGCAGGGTGGAAACTAACTATGGCTACACCTTC.

This rearrangement joins TRBV7-8 to TRBJ2-3; 7 bases are shared with TRBD1. The germline gives CDR1 SGHVS, CDR2 FQNEAQ. V shed 1 base and J 2 bases; nucleotides not matched to a gene: 3. The CDR3 spans 15 residues. The CDR3 sequence is CASSLVGQTTDTQYF. CDR3 in DNA: TGTGCCAGCAGCTTAGTGGGACAGACCACAGATACGCAGTATTTT.

CDR3 sequence: CASSLEGTGSYLEQFF. CDR3 coding DNA: TGTGCCAGCAGCTTAGAGGGGACAGGGAGTTATCTTGAGCAGTTCTTC. The chain joins TRBV11-1 to TRBJ2-1; 9 positions agree with TRBD1. With V trimmed by 1 base and J by 9 bases, 10 bases remained unmatched. Germline V lookup: CDR1 SGHAT, CDR2 FQDESV (reference sequence). The CDR3 runs to 16 residues.

The CDR3 protein is CASSLVPRPHNEQFF. The CDR3 nucleotides read TGTGCCAGCAGCTTAGTGCCCAGGCCCCACAATGAGCAGTTCTTC. V and J are TRBV7-6 and TRBJ2-1; D is unclear. Deletions cut 1 base from V and 5 bases from J, with 12 bases between. The CDR3 is 15 amino acids. Looked up from germline, CDR1 is SGHVS and CDR2 is FNYEAQ.

V and J are TRBV28 and TRBJ2-3; the match to TRBD2 covers 10 bases. Germline lookup yields CDR1 MDHEN and CDR2 SYDVKM. V lost 5 bases, J lost 2 bases, and 16 bases stayed unmatched. The CDR3 is 19 amino acids. The CDR3: CASSPRRWSGGGSTDTQYF. Written as DNA, the CDR3 is TGTGCCAGCAGTCCCCGTCGGTGGAGCGGGGGGGGATCCACAGATACGCAGTATTTT.

This chain joins TRBV19 and TRBJ2-3; 9 nucleotides agree with TRBD1. The CDR3 is 16 amino acids. The germline CDR1 and CDR2 sequences are LNHDA and SQIVND (reference sequence). Losses at the gene ends were 4 bases for V and 1 base for J; bases not matched to a gene: 6. The CDR3 DNA sequence: TGTGCCAGTAGTACACAGGGGGCTTGGGGCACAGATACGCAGTATTTT. Amino acids: CASSTQGAWGTDTQYF.

There are a few counts of this clone. The chain combines TRBV2 with TRBJ1-5; D may be TRBD1 (5 bases). This CDR3 region has 15 residues. CDR1 is SNHLY and CDR2 is FYNNEI in the germline V gene. The V and J ends lost 8 bases and 4 bases respectively, with 18 bases between them. CDR3: CASAKGPDVNQPQHF. The CDR3 nucleotides are TGTGCCAGCGCGAAGGGGCCCGATGTTAATCAGCCCCAGCATTTT.

The CDR3 spells CASSSGQVASGANVLTF. CDR3 bases: TGTGCCAGCAGCTCCGGACAAGTAGCCTCTGGGGCCAACGTCCTGACTTTC. The rearrangement uses TRBV11-2 and TRBJ2-6, with D maybe TRBD1 (5 bases). The CDR3 length is 17 residues. Germline values: CDR1 SGHAT, CDR2 FQNNGV. V dropped 4 bases and J dropped 0 bases, with 13 bases sitting between them.

The rearrangement links TRBV6-7 to TRBJ2-3, with 7 positions matching TRBD2. TRBV6-7 is classed as an ORF, of uncertain function. V gave up 0 bases and J gave up 4 bases; unmatched junction bases: 10. This CDR3 is 17 amino acids long. The CDR3 nucleotides are TGTGCCAGCAGTTACTCCCGACGGACTAGTCTACCAGATACGCAGTATTTT. Protein sequence: CASSYSRRTSLPDTQYF.

The chain carries TRBV5-1 and TRBJ2-5; D may be TRBD1 (5 bases). V was pared by 5 bases and J by 1 base, with 18 bases between. The CDR3 has 16 residues. The germline V gene encodes CDR1 SGHRS and CDR2 YFSETQ. In DNA, the CDR3 is TGCGCCAGCAGTCAGGGTCAGGGATGGGTCCAAGAGACCCAGTACTTC. Its protein is CASSQGQGWVQETQYF.

The table lists this clone with a count of one. The chain is built from TRBV10-2 and TRBJ2-1; 8 nucleotides line up with TRBD1. CDR3 length: 13 residues. J gave up 9 bases and V 8 bases, and 9 bases lay outside the gene matches. From germline, CDR1 is WSHSY and CDR2 SAAADI. DNA for the CDR3: TGCGCCAGCCGGGACAGGAGTTGGGGTGAGCAGTTCTTC. Protein product: CASRDRSWGEQFF.

The V and J genes are TRBV28 and TRBJ1-2, with 10 bases matching TRBD1. There are 16 residues in the CDR3. CDR1 is MDHEN, CDR2 SYDVKM, per germline. Germline trimming cut 1 base from V and 6 bases from J; bases unmatched to any gene: 8. The CDR3 loop is CASSLLTGGGVDGYTF. The CDR3 DNA sequence: TGTGCCAGCAGTTTATTGACAGGGGGCGGGGTCGATGGCTACACCTTC.

Remarks on this clone: The same CDR3 arises from other DNA sequences in this sample as well. V usage is TRBV6-1 and J usage is TRBJ1-5; D uncertain. The V end lost 1 base, the J end lost 2 bases, and 3 bases lay between the germline ends. The CDR3 has 13 residues. Germline V gene lookup returns CDR1 MNHNS and CDR2 SASEGT. CDR3 coding DNA: TGTGCCAGCAGTGAAGGAGGCAATCAGCCCCAGCATTTT. It specifies CASSEGGNQPQHF.

This chain uses TRBV5-1 with TRBJ2-7; D call uncertain. The V end lost 0 bases, the J end lost 6 bases, and 10 bases lay between the germline ends. Per germline, CDR1 SGHRS and CDR2 YFSETQ. The CDR3 spans 13 residues. This CDR3 reads CASSLASPLEQYF. CDR3 sequence (DNA): TGCGCCAGCAGCTTGGCGTCTCCCCTCGAGCAGTACTTC.

The chain is built from TRBV30 and TRBJ2-7; D remains ambiguous. Trimming shortened V by 5 bases and J by 7 bases, and 18 bases separated the two germline ends. The CDR3 is 13 residues long. Germline values: CDR1 GTSNPN, CDR2 SVGIG (reference sequence). The CDR3 DNA is TGTGCCTGGCTGCCACTAATTTCTACGGAGCAGTACGTC. This sequence encodes CAWLPLISTEQYV.